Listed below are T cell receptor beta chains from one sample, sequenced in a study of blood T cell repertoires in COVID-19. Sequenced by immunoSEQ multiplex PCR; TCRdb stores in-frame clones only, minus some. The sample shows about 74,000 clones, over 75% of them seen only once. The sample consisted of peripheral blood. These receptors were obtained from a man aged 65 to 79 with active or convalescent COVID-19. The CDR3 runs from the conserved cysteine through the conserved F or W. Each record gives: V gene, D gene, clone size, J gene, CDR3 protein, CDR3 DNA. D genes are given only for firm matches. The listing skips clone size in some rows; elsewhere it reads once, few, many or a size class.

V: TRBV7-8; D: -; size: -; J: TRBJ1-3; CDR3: CASSQVGGRSTIYF; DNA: TGTGCCAGCAGCCAAGTGGGAGGCCGTAGCACCATATATTTT
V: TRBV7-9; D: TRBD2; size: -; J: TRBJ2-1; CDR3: CASSLGTSGRTGNEQFF; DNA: TGTGCCAGCAGCCTCGGGACTAGCGGGAGAACGGGCAATGAGCAGTTCTTC
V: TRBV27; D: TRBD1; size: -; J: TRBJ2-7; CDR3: CASSFIGGNAYEQYF; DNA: TGTGCCAGCAGTTTTATAGGGGGCAACGCCTACGAGCAGTACTTC
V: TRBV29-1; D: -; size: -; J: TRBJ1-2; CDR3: CSVVPTVVLGYTF; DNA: TGCAGCGTTGTACCGACAGTGGTCCTTGGCTACACCTTC
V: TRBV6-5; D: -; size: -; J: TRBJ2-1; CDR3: CASSSNNEQFF; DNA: TGTGCCAGCAGTTCTAACAATGAGCAGTTCTTC
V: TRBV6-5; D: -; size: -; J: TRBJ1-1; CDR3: CASSETDLNTEAFF; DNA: TGTGCCAGCAGCGAGACAGACTTGAACACTGAAGCTTTCTTT
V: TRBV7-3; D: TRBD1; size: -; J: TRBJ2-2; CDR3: CASSENRDRVGTGELFF; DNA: TGTGCCAGCAGCGAAAACCGGGACAGGGTTGGAACCGGGGAGCTGTTTTTT
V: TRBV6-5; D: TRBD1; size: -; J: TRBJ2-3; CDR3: CASRTDRGFTDTQYF; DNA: TGTGCCAGCAGGACTGACAGGGGTTTCACAGATACGCAGTATTTT
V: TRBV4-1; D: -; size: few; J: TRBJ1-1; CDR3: CASSRGSNTEAFF; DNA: TGCGCCAGCAGCAGGGGATCGAACACTGAAGCTTTCTTT
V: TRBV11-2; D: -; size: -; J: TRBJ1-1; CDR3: CASSLGAGVNTEAFF; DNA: TGTGCCAGCAGCTTAGGCGCAGGGGTCAACACTGAAGCTTTCTTT
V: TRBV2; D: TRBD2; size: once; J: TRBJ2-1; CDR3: CASSVFAGGAPNEQFF; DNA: TGTGCCAGCAGTGTATTCGCGGGAGGAGCCCCCAATGAGCAGTTCTTC
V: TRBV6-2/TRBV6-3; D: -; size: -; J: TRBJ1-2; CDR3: CASSYGQPIYGYTF; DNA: TGTGCCAGCAGTTACGGGCAGCCTATCTATGGCTACACCTTC
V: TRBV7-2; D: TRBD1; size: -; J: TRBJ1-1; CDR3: CASSLRTGRTEAFF; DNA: TGTGCCAGCAGCTTAAGGACAGGGAGGACTGAAGCTTTCTTT
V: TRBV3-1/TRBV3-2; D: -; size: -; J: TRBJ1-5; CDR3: CASSQGWESQPQHF; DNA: TGTGCCAGCAGCCAAGGATGGGAGAGTCAGCCCCAGCATTTT
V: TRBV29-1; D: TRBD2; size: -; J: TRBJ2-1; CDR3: CSVQTSGARDEQFF; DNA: TGCAGCGTTCAGACTAGCGGGGCCAGGGATGAGCAGTTCTTC
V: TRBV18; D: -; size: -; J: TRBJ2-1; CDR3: CASSPAGLGGEQFF; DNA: TGTGCCAGCTCACCAGCGGGATTGGGCGGTGAGCAGTTCTTC
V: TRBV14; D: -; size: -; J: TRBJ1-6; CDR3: CASSQDGAGRVNSPLHF; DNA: TGTGCCAGCAGCCAAGACGGAGCAGGGCGAGTTAATTCACCCCTCCACTTT
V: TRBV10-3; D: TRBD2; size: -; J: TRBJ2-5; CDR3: CAISAAGGPETQYF; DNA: TGTGCCATCAGTGCAGCGGGAGGGCCGGAGACCCAGTACTTC
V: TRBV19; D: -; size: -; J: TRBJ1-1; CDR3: CASSIKRNTEAFF; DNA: TGTGCCAGTAGTATAAAGAGGAACACTGAAGCTTTCTTT
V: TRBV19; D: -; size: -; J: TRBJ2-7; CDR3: CASSSRGAPGEQYF; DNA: TGTGCCAGTAGTTCCCGGGGGGCCCCGGGGGAGCAGTACTTC
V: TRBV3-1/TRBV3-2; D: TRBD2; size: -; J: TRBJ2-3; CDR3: CACGLAGPTDTQYF; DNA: TGTGCCTGCGGACTAGCGGGACCCACAGATACGCAGTATTTT
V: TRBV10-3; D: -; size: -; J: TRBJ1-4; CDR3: CAISDRGGGDEKLFF; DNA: TGTGCCATCAGTGATCGTGGGGGAGGGGATGAAAAACTGTTTTTT
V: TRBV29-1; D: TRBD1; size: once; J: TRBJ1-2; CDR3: CSVDPRGNRGAYGYTF; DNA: TGCAGCGTTGACCCCCGGGGAAACAGGGGGGCCTATGGCTACACCTTC
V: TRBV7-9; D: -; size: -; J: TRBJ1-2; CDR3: CASSFSGSAIYGYTF; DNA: TGTGCCAGCAGCTTTTCCGGCAGCGCCATTTATGGCTACACCTTC
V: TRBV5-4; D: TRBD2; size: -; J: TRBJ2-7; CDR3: CASSSGGRTYEQYF; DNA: TGTGCCAGCAGCTCGGGCGGGAGGACCTACGAGCAGTACTTC
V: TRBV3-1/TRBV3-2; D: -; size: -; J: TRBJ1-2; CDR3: CASSQEPRPHGYTF; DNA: TGTGCCAGCAGCCAAGAGCCCAGGCCCCATGGCTACACCTTC
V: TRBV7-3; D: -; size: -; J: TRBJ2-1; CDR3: CASSLIGGSEQFF; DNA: TGTGCCAGCAGCTTAATAGGAGGGAGTGAGCAGTTCTTC
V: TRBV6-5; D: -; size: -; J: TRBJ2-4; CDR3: CASRSGTPPIQYF; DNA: TGTGCCAGCAGGTCAGGGACTCCTCCCATTCAGTACTTC
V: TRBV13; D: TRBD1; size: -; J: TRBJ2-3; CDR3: CASSLGTGALTDTQYF; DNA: TGTGCCAGCAGCTTAGGGACAGGGGCCCTCACAGATACGCAGTATTTT
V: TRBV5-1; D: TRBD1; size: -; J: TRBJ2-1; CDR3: CASSLTGTGVNEQFF; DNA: TGCGCCAGCAGCCTCACCGGGACAGGAGTCAATGAGCAGTTCTTC
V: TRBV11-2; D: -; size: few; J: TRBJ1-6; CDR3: CASSLALANSPLHF; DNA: TGTGCCAGCAGCTTAGCATTGGCTAATTCACCCCTCCACTTT
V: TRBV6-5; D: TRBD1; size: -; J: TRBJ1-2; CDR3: CASSDRGLNYGYTF; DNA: TGTGCCAGCAGCGACAGGGGCCTGAACTATGGCTACACCTTC
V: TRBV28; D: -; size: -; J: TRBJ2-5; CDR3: CASSTHRSFKQETQYF; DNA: TGTGCCAGCAGTACCCACCGTAGTTTCAAACAAGAGACCCAGTACTTC
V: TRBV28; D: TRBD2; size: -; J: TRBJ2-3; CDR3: CASSPLAGDGTDTQYF; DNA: TGTGCCAGCAGTCCTCTAGCGGGAGATGGCACAGATACGCAGTATTTT
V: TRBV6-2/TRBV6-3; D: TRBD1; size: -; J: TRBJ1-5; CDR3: CASSYRQGGNNQPQHF; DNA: TGTGCCAGCAGTTACCGACAGGGTGGGAACAATCAGCCCCAGCATTTT
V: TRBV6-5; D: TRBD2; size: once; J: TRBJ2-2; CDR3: CASRRLAGGTGELFF; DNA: TGTGCCAGCCGGCGACTAGCGGGCGGCACCGGGGAGCTGTTTTTT
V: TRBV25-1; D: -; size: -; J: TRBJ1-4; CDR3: CASSESGGGYEKLFF; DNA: TGTGCCAGCAGTGAATCGGGAGGGGGTTATGAAAAACTGTTTTTT
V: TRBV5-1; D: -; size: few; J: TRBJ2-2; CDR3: CASSLVGALTGELFF; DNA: TGCGCCAGCAGCTTGGTGGGGGCGTTGACCGGGGAGCTGTTTTTT
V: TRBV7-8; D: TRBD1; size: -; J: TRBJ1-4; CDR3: CASRLFGTGGNEKLFF; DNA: TGTGCCAGCAGGCTTTTCGGGACAGGGGGGAATGAAAAACTGTTTTTT
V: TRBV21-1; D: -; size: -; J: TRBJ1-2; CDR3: CASSNVLGTGPCYYGYTF; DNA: TGTGCCAGCAGCAATGTCCTCGGGACAGGCCCATGTTATTATGGCTACACCTTC
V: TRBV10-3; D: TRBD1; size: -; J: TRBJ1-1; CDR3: CAIRGQQNTEAFF; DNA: TGTGCCATCAGGGGACAGCAGAACACTGAAGCTTTCTTT
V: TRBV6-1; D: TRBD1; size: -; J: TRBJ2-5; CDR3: CASSETGGRETQYF; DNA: TGTGCCAGCAGTGAAACAGGGGGCAGGGAGACCCAGTACTTC
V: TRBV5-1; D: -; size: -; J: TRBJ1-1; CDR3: CASSLLQGWQNTEAFF; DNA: TGCGCCAGCAGCCTTCTACAGGGTTGGCAGAACACTGAAGCTTTCTTT
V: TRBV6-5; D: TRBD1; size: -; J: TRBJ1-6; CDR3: CASKSPGQKTSPLHF; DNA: TGTGCCAGCAAGAGCCCGGGACAGAAAACTTCACCCCTCCACTTT
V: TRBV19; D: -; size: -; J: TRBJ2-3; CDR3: CASSMLGVGTDTQYF; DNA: TGTGCCAGTAGTATGCTAGGGGTTGGCACAGATACGCAGTATTTT
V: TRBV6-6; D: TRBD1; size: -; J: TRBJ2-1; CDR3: CASKGGSHEQFF; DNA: TGTGCCAGTAAAGGGGGCTCGCATGAGCAGTTCTTC
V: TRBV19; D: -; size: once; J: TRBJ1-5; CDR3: CASSRTVEPQHF; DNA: TGTGCCAGTAGCAGGACTGTGGAGCCCCAGCATTTT
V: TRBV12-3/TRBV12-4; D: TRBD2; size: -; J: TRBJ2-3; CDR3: CATSGSTDTQYF; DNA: TGTGCCACTAGCGGGAGCACAGATACGCAGTATTTT
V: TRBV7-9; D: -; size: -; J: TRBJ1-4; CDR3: CASSLGLANEKLFF; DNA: TGTGCCAGCAGCTTAGGGCTAGCTAATGAAAAACTGTTTTTT